Shown below are 24 T cell receptor beta chains from a single sample sequenced in a study of beta chain features in type 1 diabetes. These receptors have no known antigen. Study results and caveats: TCRB CDR3 length was moderately but significantly reduced in all four CD4+ subsets of Type 1 diabetes patients.

Every bit of the isolated RNA underwent reverse transcription, so sequencing read expressed TCRB transcripts. Data came from immunoSEQ multiplex PCR; TCRdb stores just in-frame clones and leaves some out. Found here are roughly 160,000 clones, approximately 8.1% of them singletons; the top ten hold about 0.9%. Sequences were obtained from central memory CD4+ T cells from blood. Receptor source: a woman in her 40s with type 1 diabetes.

This clone was recorded many times. This chain links TRBV29-1 with TRBJ2-7, with D perhaps matching TRBD1 (5 bases). Trimming took 2 bases from V and 5 from J, leaving 10 bases between them. Germline CDR1 and CDR2: SQVTM and ANQGSEA. CDR3 length: 12 amino acids. The CDR3 sequence is CSVETGLNEQYF. In DNA, the CDR3 is TGCAGCGTTGAAACAGGATTGAACGAGCAGTACTTC.

This clone was observed a few times. This chain joins TRBV6-4 and TRBJ1-5; no clear D gene. Deletions cut 9 bases from V and 11 bases from J, with 11 bases between. CDR1 and CDR2 (germline): MRHNA, SNTAGT. The CDR3 runs to 10 residues. CDR3 coding DNA: TGTGCCAGTCCGCGGAGGGCCCAGCATTTT. Residues: CASPRRAQHF.

This clone was detected a few times. The sample holds other DNA sequences that translate to the same CDR3. The chain recombines TRBV7-2 with TRBJ2-1; 8 bases match TRBD2. The CDR3 spans 12 residues. With V trimmed by 6 bases and J by 8 bases, 3 bases remained unmatched. The germline V gene encodes CDR1 SGHTA and CDR2 FQGNSA. CDR3 loop: CASRREGDEQFF. CDR3 nucleotide sequence: TGTGCCAGCAGACGGGAGGGGGATGAGCAGTTCTTC.

This clone appeared a few times. The chain uses TRBV29-1 and TRBJ2-5; possibly TRBD1 for D (6 bases). This CDR3 spans 14 amino acids. Germline CDR1 and CDR2: SQVTM and ANQGSEA. V dropped 2 bases and J dropped 3 bases, with 13 bases sitting between them. Written as DNA, the CDR3 is TGCAGCGTTGAATCAAGTGGGGACAAAGAGACCCAGTACTTC. This translates into CSVESSGDKETQYF.

This clone occurred a few times. The chain couples TRBV7-9 to TRBJ1-1; a weak D match, TRBD1 (6 bases). Germline V gene lookup returns CDR1 SEHNR and CDR2 FQNEAQ (reference sequence). The CDR3 has 16 residues. The V end was cut by 1 base, the J end by 1 base, with 13 bases between. CDR3 nucleotide sequence: TGTGCCAGCAGCTTAGACGGGCGGGGGCCGAACACTGAAGCTTTCTTT. Encoded protein: CASSLDGRGPNTEAFF.

A word on this clone: Other DNA variants within this sample encode the same CDR3. The chain uses TRBV4-3 and TRBJ1-1; tentative D call: TRBD1 (5 bases). Trimming shortened V by 0 bases and J by 3 bases, and 11 bases separated the two germline ends. The CDR3 loop spans 15 amino acids. CDR1 is LGHNA, CDR2 YSLEER, per germline. As DNA, the CDR3 is TGCGCCAGCAGCCAAGACGGGCGGGGGGACACTGAAGCTTTCTTT. It yields the protein CASSQDGRGDTEAFF.

This clone was seen a few times. The V and J genes are TRBV28 and TRBJ1-5; D not resolved. V was shortened by 6 bases and J by 7 bases, with 19 bases between the two germline ends. The CDR3 is made up of 15 amino acids. Germline values: CDR1 MDHEN, CDR2 SYDVKM. The CDR3 protein is CASSAGAGRNQPQHF. CDR3 coding DNA: TGTGCCAGCAGCGCGGGAGCAGGCAGAAACCAGCCCCAGCATTTT.

This clone was seen just once. The V and J genes are TRBV6-1 and TRBJ1-2; 8 positions match TRBD1. Germline V gene lookup returns CDR1 MNHNS and CDR2 SASEGT. The CDR3 sequence is 16 residues long. V trimming: 2 bases; J trimming: 8 bases; junction bases outside the gene matches: 13. CDR3 region: CASSESRTGSGGGYTF. The DNA of the CDR3 is TGTGCCAGCAGTGAAAGCCGGACAGGGTCAGGGGGCGGCTACACCTTC.

This clone was recorded a few times. The V and J genes are TRBV5-1 and TRBJ2-1; unclear D gene. Germline V gene lookup returns CDR1 SGHRS and CDR2 YFSETQ. V dropped 2 bases and J dropped 6 bases, with 6 bases sitting between them. This CDR3 region has 12 residues. As DNA, the CDR3 is TGCGCCAGCAGCTTTAGCAGCAATGAGCAGTTCTTC. Translation: CASSFSSNEQFF. Variable domain in full (rest from reference TRBV5-1 and TRBJ2-1): KAGVTQTPRYLIKTRGQQVTLSCSPISGHRSVSWYQQTPGQGLQFLFEYFSETQRNKGNFPGRFSGRQFSNSRSEMNVSTLELGDSALYLCASSFSSNEQFFGPGTRLTVL.

This sequence joins TRBV6-6 and TRBJ2-6; 8 bases are a match to TRBD1. CDR3 length: 12 amino acids. J gave up 12 bases and V 8 bases, and 6 bases lay outside the gene matches. Germline CDR1 and CDR2: MNHNY and SVGAGI (reference sequence). The CDR3 sequence is CASGDDRGVLTF. In nucleotides, the CDR3 is TGTGCCAGCGGGGATGACAGGGGCGTCCTGACTTTC.

This clone was seen a few times. This sample also contains other DNA sequences that code for the same CDR3. This chain links TRBV4-3 with TRBJ2-7; 9 nucleotides match TRBD1. The trim removed 0 bases at V and 4 bases at J, leaving 4 bases unmatched. The germline gives CDR1 LGHNA, CDR2 YSLEER. The CDR3 runs 15 residues. CDR3 sequence reads: CASSQDGTGRYEQYF. The CDR3 DNA sequence: TGCGCCAGCAGCCAAGATGGGACAGGGCGATACGAGCAGTACTTC.

The CDR3 bases are TGTGCCAGCAGCTCCCGTGGGGCCAACGTCCTGACTTTC. Residues: CASSSRGANVLTF. The chain employs TRBV7-9 and TRBJ2-6, with D uncertain. This CDR3 is built from 13 residues. The V end was cut by 4 bases, the J end by 3 bases, with 4 bases between. Germline V gives CDR1 SEHNR, CDR2 FQNEAQ (reference sequence).

In the case of this clone: Additional DNA sequences in this sample encode the identical CDR3. V and J are TRBV5-1 and TRBJ1-5; 7 nucleotides align to TRBD1. The CDR3 sequence is 14 residues long. V lost 1 base to trimming and J lost 2 bases; unmatched junction nucleotides: 0. Germline V gene data show CDR1 as SGHRS and CDR2 as YFSETQ. CDR3 in DNA: TGCGCCAGCAGCTTGACAGGGGGCAATCAGCCCCAGCATTTT. Protein sequence: CASSLTGGNQPQHF.

The table lists this clone with a few counts. In DNA form, the CDR3 reads TGTGCCATCAGTGATCGACTTGTTGAGCAGTACTTC. Translated: CAISDRLVEQYF. V is TRBV10-3 and J is TRBJ2-7, with no clear D. The CDR3 spans 12 residues. Trimming left V 3 bases short and J 7 bases short, with 10 bases between. Germline V lookup: CDR1 ENHRY, CDR2 SYGVKD.

The chain is built from TRBV14 and TRBJ1-1, with unresolved D. The CDR3 length is 13 residues. Deletions cut 4 bases from V and 1 base from J, with 7 bases between. CDR1 is SGHDN, CDR2 FVKESK, per germline. In DNA form, the CDR3 reads TGTGCCAGCAGCCGCCTGAGGAACACTGAAGCTTTCTTT. Protein sequence: CASSRLRNTEAFF.

The CDR3 DNA is TGTGCCAGCAGTTCAATGGGACTTAGCCTGAACAATGAGCAGTTCTTC. Translation: CASSSMGLSLNNEQFF. The V gene is TRBV6-6, the J gene TRBJ2-1, with a tentative D call TRBD2 (6 bases). In germline, CDR1 is MNHNY, CDR2 SVGAGI (reference sequence). V lost 4 bases and J lost 5, with 18 bases in between. This CDR3 is 16 amino acids long.

This clone was recorded a few times. This chain uses TRBV5-1 with TRBJ1-1, with 9 positions matching TRBD1. Germline V gene sequence: CDR1 SGHRS, CDR2 YFSETQ. After removal of 4 bases from V and 6 bases from J, the junction contained 10 bases not matched to a gene. This CDR3 has 15 amino acids. CDR3 sequence reads: CASSLGTGLGAEAFF. CDR3 bases: TGCGCCAGCAGCCTCGGGACAGGGCTTGGGGCTGAAGCTTTCTTT.

The chain couples TRBV11-1 to TRBJ2-7, with D perhaps matching TRBD2 (7 bases). The CDR3 loop spans 16 amino acids. V lost 3 bases and J lost 5, with 20 bases in between. The V gene's germline CDR1 is SGHAT and CDR2 FQDESV (reference sequence). In nucleotides, the CDR3 is TGTGCCAGCAGCTTTAGCGCGGGAGACAGGATAAACGAGCAGTACTTC. It translates to CASSFSAGDRINEQYF.

This clone was observed a few times. This rearrangement joins TRBV28 to TRBJ1-3; possibly TRBD1 for D (5 bases). The germline V gene has CDR1 MDHEN and CDR2 SYDVKM. This CDR3 has 16 amino acids. Trimming took off 7 bases at V and 0 bases at J, with 16 bases between the two ends. CDR3 region: CASIQGLFFSGNTIYF. CDR3 sequence (DNA): TGTGCCAGCATCCAGGGACTTTTTTTCTCTGGAAACACCATATATTTT.

Ten or more counts support this clone. The chain recombines TRBV9 with TRBJ2-7; 7 positions match TRBD1. J gave up 6 bases and V 4 bases, and 10 bases lay outside the gene matches. The CDR3 is made up of 14 amino acids. Germline lookup yields CDR1 SGDLS and CDR2 YYNGEE. The DNA of the CDR3 is TGTGCCAGCAGCCCTTTCCAGGGGGTAGTCGAGCAGTACTTC. This codes for CASSPFQGVVEQYF. Drawing the rest from reference TRBV9 and TRBJ2-7, the complete variable domain is DSGVTQTPKHLITATGQRVTLRCSPRSGDLSVYWYQQSLDQGLQFLIQYYNGEERAKGNILERFSAQQFPDLHSELNLSSLELGDSALYFCASSPFQGVVEQYFGPGTRLTVT.

This clone was observed a few times. J is TRBJ2-3 and V is TRBV7-6; 10 bases are a match to TRBD2. This CDR3 has 15 residues. Trimming removed 5 bases from V and 3 bases from J; junction bases left unmatched: 5. Germline CDR1 and CDR2: SGHVS and FNYEAQ. The CDR3 loop is CASSQQAGGTDTQYF. In DNA form, the CDR3 reads TGTGCCAGCAGCCAACAAGCGGGAGGGACAGATACGCAGTATTTT.

This chain links TRBV2 with TRBJ1-1; D is perhaps TRBD1 (6 bases). CDR1 is SNHLY, CDR2 FYNNEI, per germline. V gave up 6 bases and J gave up 5 bases, with 10 bases separating them. The CDR3 extends over 12 amino acids. In DNA form, the CDR3 reads TGTGCCAGCAGACAGGGTCTAACTGAAGCTTTCTTT. Amino acids: CASRQGLTEAFF.

Here the CDR3 DNA reads TGCGCCAGCAGCTTAGGGACAGGGGCCTACGAGCAGTACTTC. Translation: CASSLGTGAYEQYF. The V and J genes are TRBV5-1 and TRBJ2-7, with 10 bases that match TRBD1. The CDR3 runs to 14 residues. After removal of 2 bases from V and 2 bases from J, the junction contained 1 base not matched to a gene. Germline V gene lookup returns CDR1 SGHRS and CDR2 YFSETQ. Supplemented by reference TRBV5-1 and TRBJ2-7, the full variable domain reads KAGVTQTPRYLIKTRGQQVTLSCSPISGHRSVSWYQQTPGQGLQFLFEYFSETQRNKGNFPGRFSGRQFSNSRSEMNVSTLELGDSALYLCASSLGTGAYEQYFGPGTRLTVT.

This clone was counted between two and nine times. The chain couples TRBV6-6 to TRBJ1-5; the D is unclear. CDR1 and CDR2 (germline): MNHNY, SVGAGI (reference sequence). This CDR3 spans 14 amino acids. Deletions cut 5 bases from V and 4 bases from J, with 12 bases between. CDR3 region: CASSAREENQPQHF. The CDR3 region has the DNA TGTGCCAGCAGTGCGAGGGAGGAGAATCAGCCCCAGCATTTT.